This TCR beta chain was identified in a study of OX40 agonist ivuxolimab in advanced cancers. In the study overall: Eligibility admitted prior anti-PD-1, anti-PD-L1 or anti-CTLA-4 therapy; about 40% had some. Of the patients, three showed partial responses, one with hepatocellular carcinoma and two with cutaneous melanoma. The study's findings and limits: Antigen specificity remained undetermined for the expanded peripheral T cells. Among the lowest peripheral clonal expansion occurred in 0.1-3.0 mg/kg partial responders.

Assay used: immunoSEQ multiplex PCR; TCRdb lists only in-frame clones, some missing. The repertoire holds roughly 100,000 clones, with about nine tenths as singletons. The table lists this clone with a count of one. The antigen is not known. CDR1 and CDR2 from the germline V gene are MNHEY and SVGAGI. Trimming removed 0 bases at V and 4 bases at J, with 5 bases between. CDR3 length equals 13 residues. This chain connects TRBV6-5 to TRBJ2-3; D unresolved. The source of this sequence is an adult with an advanced solid tumor such as melanoma, head and neck, liver or kidney cancer. The material was CD4+ or CD8+ T cells sorted from blood, obtained in a trial of the OX40 agonist ivuxolimab. For the CDR3, the DNA is TGTGCCAGCAGTTACTCGGGGTCAGATACGCAGTATTTT. Translated, it gives CASSYSGSDTQYF.